The clone carrying this T cell receptor beta chain appeared a few times. The antigen is not known. The sample belongs to a study of response to subunit inactivated influenza vaccine. The CDR3 sequence is 15 residues long. J lost 7 bases, V lost 6 bases, and 6 bases had no gene match. In germline, CDR1 is SGHRS, CDR2 YFSETQ. TCRdb passed the RT-PCR reads through MiXCR, listing each CDR3 protein once. Of hundreds of thousands of distinct CDR3 sequences listed, approximately 14% are singletons. The study, taken as a whole, reports: Authors suggested that a seasonal influenza vaccination recruits few new T cells each time.

The sequences come from PBMCs from blood, collected roughly 15 days before vaccination. The source is a man in his fifties who received an inactivated influenza vaccine. The V gene is TRBV5-1, the J gene TRBJ2-1; TRBD2 aligns across 14 bases. The CDR3: CASKSGTSGGNEQFF. The DNA of the CDR3 is TGCGCCAGCAAGTCCGGGACTAGCGGGGGAAATGAGCAGTTCTTC.